The clone carrying this T cell receptor beta chain was detected a few times. Its antigen is not identified. Using constant-segment primers, 5'RACE produced TCR alpha and TCR beta cDNA libraries carrying sample barcodes and UMIs. TCRdb independently ran MiXCR on the 5' RACE reads; one entry per CDR3 protein. Here the sample spans approximately 440,000 distinct CDR3 sequences, over 15% being singletons. The data originate from a study of T-cell memory formation after mild COVID-19. Study-level information: The two donors had largely donor-specific TCR clusters. The study, taken as a whole, reports: CD4+ bias marked clones expanding day 15 to 37, unlike balanced contracting clones. Mainly CM and EM harbored the contracting CD4+ clones; mainly EMRA harbored the CD8+ ones.

Germline V gives CDR1 SGHRS, CDR2 YFSETQ. The CDR3 contains 16 residues. V was pared by 1 base and J by 0 bases, with 2 bases of the junction left unmatched. This chain uses TRBV5-1 with TRBJ2-2; TRBD1 matches 8 bases. Sequencing used PBMCs or a T cell subset sorted from them (not recorded which). The TCR sequence derives from an adult woman who had mild COVID-19 (a few samples of this study predate the infection). Cell type and time point are not known. This CDR3 reads CASSLQGQANTGELFF. The CDR3 coding sequence is TGCGCCAGCAGCTTGCAGGGACAGGCGAACACCGGGGAGCTGTTTTTT.